Listed here are 17 T cell receptor beta chains from one sample, sequenced in a study of T-cell reconstitution after alpha-beta-depleted transplantation in children. A library of TCRbeta sequences, prepared with unique molecular identifiers, was generated. MiXCR, applied by TCRdb to the PCR reads, yields one record per CDR3 protein. The sample yields about 980,000 distinct CDR3 sequences, about 29% seen once. The sequencing here drew on PBMCs, mostly from graft donor cells, taken 360 days after TCRalphabeta/CD19-depleted stem cell transplant. The receptors come from a boy in the first two years of life who had a stem cell transplant for SCID, so the T cells may come from the graft donor.

This clonotype has only a few counts. The rearrangement joins TRBV20-1 to TRBJ2-7; a possible D gene is TRBD1 (5 bases). The CDR3 totals 16 residues. V was shortened by 3 bases and J by 7 bases, with 25 bases between the two germline ends. Germline assignment: CDR1 DFQATT and CDR2 SNEGSKA (reference sequence). The CDR3 reads CSASGSGFVPLGEQYF. The CDR3 region has the DNA TGCAGTGCTAGTGGGTCAGGGTTTGTCCCCTTGGGGGAGCAGTACTTC.

The genes are TRBV7-8 and TRBJ2-3, with D perhaps TRBD1 (5 bases). The CDR3 is made up of 15 amino acids. Germline V gene lookup returns CDR1 SGHVS and CDR2 FQNEAQ. Trimming removed 5 bases at V and 2 bases at J, with 14 bases between. The CDR3 DNA follows: TGTGCCAGCAGCCCCGTAGGGGATTTCACAGATACGCAGTATTTT. Residues: CASSPVGDFTDTQYF.

The rearrangement joins TRBV7-8 to TRBJ2-5, with TRBD2 matching over 13 bases. The trim removed 5 bases at V and 5 bases at J, leaving 14 bases unmatched. This CDR3 has 18 residues. Germline V CDR1 and CDR2: SGHVS, FQNEAQ. The CDR3 reads CASSPHLRLAGGRETQYF. CDR3 DNA sequence: TGTGCCAGCAGCCCACACCTTCGACTAGCGGGGGGTAGGGAGACCCAGTACTTC.

This chain's CDR3 is CSVGWTGKGYTF. DNA of the CDR3: TGCAGCGTTGGGTGGACAGGGAAAGGCTACACCTTC. The gene calls are TRBV29-1 and TRBJ1-2, with 8 nucleotides matching TRBD1. The V gene's germline CDR1 is SQVTM and CDR2 ANQGSEA. The CDR3 has 12 residues. V was pared by 4 bases and J by 8 bases, with 6 bases of the junction left unmatched.

This clonotype was detected a few times. The rearrangement links TRBV5-5 to TRBJ1-5; TRBD1 is a possible D gene (6 bases). The CDR3 is 15 residues long. The germline V and J ends were trimmed by 0 bases and 5 bases, with 12 bases remaining between them. Per germline, CDR1 SGHKS and CDR2 YYEKEE (reference sequence). The CDR3 DNA reads as TGTGCCAGCAGCTTGGAGCAGGGGCGTTATCAGCCCCAGCATTTT. It translates to CASSLEQGRYQPQHF.

The CDR3 loop reads CSAARGSGDSYEQYF. The CDR3 region has the DNA TGCAGTGCTGCCCGGGGTAGCGGGGACTCCTACGAGCAGTACTTC. This chain joins TRBV20-1 and TRBJ2-7; TRBD2 aligns across 8 bases. This CDR3 is built from 15 residues. From germline, CDR1 is DFQATT and CDR2 SNEGSKA (reference sequence). J gave up 0 bases and V 5 bases, and 9 bases lay outside the gene matches.

V gene TRBV5-1 combines with J gene TRBJ2-3; no firm D call. Trimming took 4 bases from V and 0 from J, leaving 15 bases between them. Germline V gene lookup returns CDR1 SGHRS and CDR2 YFSETQ. This CDR3 comprises 16 residues. The CDR3 is CASSPVLRLSTDTQYF. The CDR3 bases are TGCGCCAGCAGCCCGGTTTTGCGCCTCAGCACAGATACGCAGTATTTT.

This clonotype was observed a handful of times. This chain connects TRBV7-9 to TRBJ2-4; 7 positions agree with TRBD2. Germline V lookup: CDR1 SEHNR, CDR2 FQNEAQ (reference sequence). CDR3 length equals 15 residues. The V gene end was trimmed by 7 bases and the J gene end by 3 bases; junction bases not matched to a gene: 9. The CDR3: CASNIGEGFKNIQYF. Here the CDR3 DNA reads TGTGCCAGCAACATAGGGGAGGGGTTCAAAAACATTCAGTACTTC.

The gene calls are TRBV5-1 and TRBJ2-2; maybe TRBD1 (6 bases). V shed 0 bases and J shed 1 base, with 10 bases lying between them. The CDR3 has 16 residues. From germline, CDR1 is SGHRS and CDR2 YFSETQ. As DNA, the CDR3 is TGCGCCAGCAGCTTGGAGACAGGCGTGAACACCGGGGAGCTGTTTTTT. It codes for CASSLETGVNTGELFF.

This clonotype occurred a few times. The chain is built from TRBV12-3 or TRBV12-4 and TRBJ2-2; TRBD2 matches at 7 bases. The CDR3 loop spans 15 amino acids. V trimming: 11 bases; J trimming: 5 bases; junction bases outside the gene matches: 14. This chain's CDR3 is CAGGLGSGWTGELFF. CDR3 coding DNA: TGTGCCGGGGGACTGGGTAGCGGGTGGACCGGGGAGCTGTTTTTT.

This clonotype was seen a handful of times. V gene TRBV2 combines with J gene TRBJ2-7; 12 bases are shared with TRBD1. Per the germline V gene, CDR1 is SNHLY and CDR2 is FYNNEI. The V segment lost 3 bases and the J segment 4 bases; nucleotides outside the gene matches: 4. This CDR3 has 15 amino acids. CDR3 DNA sequence: TGTGCCAGCAGTGAGGGGGGACAGGGGGCGTACGAGCAGTACTTC. Residues: CASSEGGQGAYEQYF.

This clonotype was observed once. The chain is built from TRBV2 and TRBJ1-5; no firm D call. Trimming left V 7 bases short and J 3 bases short, with 25 bases between. The length of the CDR3 is 18 residues. Germline V gives CDR1 SNHLY, CDR2 FYNNEI. CDR3: CASTQFRIRASINQPQHF. CDR3 bases: TGTGCCAGCACCCAGTTTAGGATTCGGGCCTCCATCAATCAGCCCCAGCATTTT.

The chain uses TRBV12-3 or TRBV12-4 and TRBJ2-4; D is perhaps TRBD1 (5 bases). The CDR3 is 15 amino acids. Trimming pared 7 bases from V and 5 bases from J, leaving 18 bases between. The CDR3 sequence: CASTRQGFGQNIQYF. In DNA form, the CDR3 reads TGTGCCAGCACCAGGCAGGGTTTTGGCCAAAACATTCAGTACTTC.

The rearrangement links TRBV4-1 to TRBJ2-7; 7 bases line up with TRBD1. The CDR3 totals 14 residues. CDR1 and CDR2 (germline): MGHRA, YSYEKL. J lost 4 bases, V lost 6 bases, and 9 bases had no gene match. CDR3 coding DNA: TGCGCCAGCAGTCACCCCGGACAGGAGTACGAGCAGTACTTC. This codes for CASSHPGQEYEQYF.

This clonotype was counted between two and nine times. V usage is TRBV25-1 and J usage is TRBJ2-2; TRBD2 matches 13 bases. The V gene end was trimmed by 0 bases and the J gene end by 2 bases; junction bases not matched to a gene: 3. CDR3 size: 18 residues. The germline V gene has CDR1 MGHDK and CDR2 SYGVNS. CDR3 in DNA: TGTGCCAGCAGTGAATATGGGACTAGCGGGGTCAACACCGGGGAGCTGTTTTTT. Translated: CASSEYGTSGVNTGELFF.

This clonotype was counted only a few times. The rearrangement uses TRBV12-3 or TRBV12-4 and TRBJ2-2; tentative D call: TRBD2 (7 bases). Trimming took off 2 bases at V and 5 bases at J, with 15 bases between the two ends. CDR3 length: 16 amino acids. The chain's CDR3 is CASSLSWGGRTGELFF. For the CDR3, the DNA is TGTGCCAGCAGTTTATCTTGGGGGGGCCGAACCGGGGAGCTGTTTTTT.

This clonotype was detected a few times. The J gene is TRBJ2-1, the V gene TRBV9; unclear D gene. This CDR3 spans 15 amino acids. Germline loops: CDR1 SGDLS, CDR2 YYNGEE. Trimming took 1 base from V and 8 from J, leaving 16 bases between them. This chain's CDR3 is CASSVREGLKDEQFF. DNA for the CDR3: TGTGCCAGCAGCGTAAGGGAAGGGCTGAAGGATGAGCAGTTCTTC.